What follows is one T cell receptor beta chain and its context. Its antigen remains unidentified. The PCR made use of 60 Vbeta and 13 Jbeta primers. TCRdb's table, derived via immunoSEQ multiplex PCR, lists solely in-frame clones and lacks some. The sample records roughly 70,000 clones, 74% being singletons. The data were taken from a study of cytomegalovirus exposure and HLA in healthy donors. Broader study findings: In the analysis, some V segments, TRBV6-2 and TRBV6-3 included, were excluded as indistinguishable.

Trimming left V 0 bases short and J 3 bases short, with 12 bases between. The germline CDR1 and CDR2 sequences are GTSNPN and SVGIG (reference sequence). CDR3 length: 14 amino acids. The receptor's source is a human donor in good health. The gene calls are TRBV30 and TRBJ2-7; the D gene is possibly TRBD1 (6 bases). The source material was PBMCs. Here the CDR3 reads CAWSVGDTRYEQYF. In DNA form, the CDR3 reads TGTGCCTGGAGTGTAGGGGACACCCGCTACGAGCAGTACTTC.